This TCR beta chain was identified in a study of cytomegalovirus exposure and HLA in healthy donors. Whole-study results and caveats: 164 TCR beta chains were listed as cytomegalovirus-associated. Versus the roughly 640-donor mean, an Asian-associated ancestry cluster reportedly showed fewer N-insertions in a later analysis. It was confirmed in vitro that a few of the CMV-associated chains were specific for CMV antigens.

When sampled, the donors appeared nominally healthy, though they likely had unrecorded immune exposures. With regard to this clone: Its antigen is unidentified.

Primers for the PCR totalled 60 Vbeta and 13 Jbeta. This table comes from immunoSEQ multiplex PCR, and its TCRdb copy is limited to in-frame clones, with some not included. The sample records 60,000 to 75,000 clones, roughly nine tenths being singletons. Material: PBMCs. This TCR was recovered from a woman aged 25 to 39 in good health and CMV-seropositive.

CDR3 residues: CASSQATGTGETNEQFF. For the CDR3, the DNA is TGCGCCAGCAGCCAAGCGACGGGGACAGGGGAAACGAATGAGCAGTTCTTC. The chain is built from TRBV4-1 and TRBJ2-1; 10 nucleotides align to TRBD1. J was trimmed by 7 bases and V by 1 base; bases with no gene match: 10. CDR3 size: 17 residues. CDR1 and CDR2 (germline): MGHRA, YSYEKL.